The count of the clone carrying this T cell receptor (beta chain) is one. The target antigen is unknown. Here immunoSEQ multiplex PCR was the method, and the copy in TCRdb shows in-frame clones only, minus some. The sample holds about 110,000 clones; over 85% are singletons and the top ten take approximately 2.2%. The data were taken from a study of T cell responses to AZD1222 COVID-19 vaccine. There are 15 residues in the CDR3. The V gene lost 5 bases and the J gene lost 0 bases, with 11 bases spanning the gap. Germline V gene data show CDR1 as SNHLY and CDR2 as FYNNEI. General study points: A mostly white British donor set with more females was recruited, and clonal diversity was possibly underestimated. AZD1222 recipients seropositive at baseline numbered only six.

The chain combines TRBV2 with TRBJ1-5; a weak D match, TRBD1 (5 bases). The sequencing here drew on peripheral blood, taken on day 0 of AZD1222 vaccination. The sequence was obtained from an adult in good health. CDR3 in amino acids: CASSKQDNSNQPQHF. CDR3 sequence (DNA): TGTGCCAGCAGTAAACAGGACAATAGCAATCAGCCCCAGCATTTT.